The 26 T cell receptor beta chains listed next were all sequenced from one sample in a study of regulatory T cells in long-lasting Graves disease. Sample time point: persistent/refractory GD, antithyroid drugs over 5 years with positive TRAb. PBMCs provided the RNA from which the TCR library was made. The authors built TCR beta libraries using iRepertoire HTBI primers and Arm-PCR of CDR3 regions. TCRdb called the multiplex PCR reads again in MiXCR, with one record for every CDR3 protein. The data contain about 660,000 distinct CDR3 sequences, 25% to 30% of them singletons. The sample in question was peripheral blood mononuclear cells (PBMCs), obtained when the disease was refractory, from a patient treated with antithyroid drugs. These receptors originate from a female donor with Graves disease.

The chain uses TRBV18 and TRBJ2-1; 7 bases line up with TRBD1. Germline values: CDR1 KGHSH, CDR2 LQKENI. The trim removed 6 bases at V and 3 bases at J, leaving 11 bases unmatched. CDR3 size: 16 residues. CDR3 amino acids: CASSPKTGLNYNEQFF. CDR3 DNA: TGTGCCAGCTCTCCTAAGACAGGGCTGAACTACAATGAGCAGTTCTTC. Full variable domain (outside the CDR3, taken from reference TRBV18 and TRBJ2-1): NAGVMQNPRHLVRRRGQEARLRCSPMKGHSHVYWYRQLPEEGLKFMVYLQKENIIDESGMPKERFSAEFPKEGPSILRIQQVVRGDSAAYFCASSPKTGLNYNEQFFGPGTRLTVL.

CDR3 protein: CASSYSQRANTGELFF. For the CDR3, the DNA is TGTGCCAGCAGTTACTCACAGCGGGCGAACACCGGGGAGCTGTTTTTT. V is TRBV6-9 and J is TRBJ2-2, with a tentative D call TRBD2 (6 bases). This CDR3 has 16 amino acids. Germline-derived CDR1 and CDR2 are MNHGY and SVAAGI. The V end lost 3 bases, the J end lost 0 bases, and 11 bases lay between the germline ends.

The table lists this clonotype with a count of one. The chain carries TRBV27 and TRBJ2-7, with 10 bases lining up with TRBD2. V was clipped by 5 bases and J by 7 bases; unmatched bases: 5. Looked up from germline, CDR1 is MNHEY and CDR2 is SMNVEV (reference sequence). CDR3 length: 13 residues. DNA for the CDR3: TGTGCCAGCAGTGCGGGACTAGCGTGGGAGCAGTACTTC. Protein sequence: CASSAGLAWEQYF.

This clonotype showed up many times. This sequence joins TRBV2 and TRBJ1-1; 8 nucleotides align to TRBD1. The V and J ends lost 11 bases and 4 bases, in that order; junction bases with no gene match: 15. The V gene's germline CDR1 is SNHLY and CDR2 FYNNEI. CDR3 length: 15 amino acids. Here the CDR3 DNA reads TGTGCCTACCGCAGGGGGCAGGAGTTCGGCACTGAAGCTTTCTTT. This encodes CAYRRGQEFGTEAFF.

This clonotype turned up a few times. The rearrangement uses TRBV6-1 and TRBJ1-3, with unresolved D. Germline CDR1 MNHNS, CDR2 SASEGT. The germline V and J ends were trimmed by 6 bases and 2 bases, with 11 bases remaining between them. This CDR3 contains 14 residues. The CDR3 sequence: CASRPTYTGNTIYF. DNA for the CDR3: TGTGCCAGCAGACCTACGTATACTGGAAACACCATATATTTT.

This clonotype was seen more than once but under ten times. V gene TRBV4-1 combines with J gene TRBJ1-2; the match to TRBD1 covers 9 bases. Losses at the gene ends were 4 bases for V and 4 bases for J; bases not matched to a gene: 10. Per the germline V gene, CDR1 is MGHRA and CDR2 is YSYEKL. The length of the CDR3 is 16 residues. The CDR3 DNA reads TGCGCCAGCAGCCCAGCTGGACAGGGGAAGGCCTATGGCTACACCTTC. Translating gives CASSPAGQGKAYGYTF.

This chain joins TRBV2 and TRBJ2-3, with TRBD1 matching over 8 bases. Germline V CDR1 and CDR2: SNHLY, FYNNEI. The CDR3 extends over 15 amino acids. J gave up 1 base and V 6 bases, and 6 bases lay outside the gene matches. For the CDR3, the DNA is TGTGCCAGCAGCCTCGACAGGGGCCGCACAGATACGCAGTATTTT. Residues: CASSLDRGRTDTQYF.

The genes are TRBV18 and TRBJ2-7, with unresolved D. The germline V and J ends were trimmed by 2 bases and 5 bases, with 13 bases remaining between them. CDR3 length: 14 amino acids. Germline values: CDR1 KGHSH, CDR2 LQKENI. CDR3 nucleotide sequence: TGTGCCAGCTCACCAAGGTCCGGCCACGACGAGCAGTACTTC. Translating it yields CASSPRSGHDEQYF. Supplemented by reference TRBV18 and TRBJ2-7, the full variable domain reads NAGVMQNPRHLVRRRGQEARLRCSPMKGHSHVYWYRQLPEEGLKFMVYLQKENIIDESGMPKERFSAEFPKEGPSILRIQQVVRGDSAAYFCASSPRSGHDEQYFGPGTRLTVT.

This clonotype appeared once. The chain has TRBV19 and TRBJ1-3; the D is unclear. The CDR3 consists of 13 residues. Per the germline V gene, CDR1 is LNHDA and CDR2 is SQIVND (reference sequence). The V end was cut by 5 bases, the J end by 3 bases, with 8 bases between. The DNA for the CDR3 is TGTGCCAGTAGTGCTCAGGATGGAAACACCATATATTTT. This gives the protein CASSAQDGNTIYF.

The CDR3 sequence is CASSGAVDRGRSGYTF. CDR3 DNA: TGTGCCAGCAGTGGCGCTGTGGACAGGGGGAGGAGCGGCTACACCTTC. This chain joins TRBV6-1 and TRBJ1-2; 10 bases fit TRBD1. J was trimmed by 8 bases and V by 4 bases; bases with no gene match: 13. Looked up from germline, CDR1 is MNHNS and CDR2 is SASEGT. This CDR3 comprises 16 residues.

V usage is TRBV5-1 and J usage is TRBJ2-7, with TRBD1 matching over 8 bases. The J segment lost 3 bases and the V segment lost 7 bases, leaving 12 bases of the junction unmatched. Germline lookup yields CDR1 SGHRS and CDR2 YFSETQ. This CDR3 region has 15 residues. CDR3: CASRRGTGAYYEQYF. The CDR3 coding sequence is TGCGCCAGCCGCCGGGGGACAGGAGCCTACTACGAGCAGTACTTC.

This clonotype was seen ten or more times. The V gene is TRBV12-3 or TRBV12-4, the J gene TRBJ1-4; the D gene is possibly TRBD1 (5 bases). The V gene lost 5 bases and the J gene lost 6 bases, with 16 bases spanning the gap. The CDR3 totals 15 residues. Written as DNA, the CDR3 is TGTGCCAGCAGTCCATCCGGGACGCAGGATGAAAAACTGTTTTTT. The encoded protein is CASSPSGTQDEKLFF.

A few counts support this clonotype. The rearrangement links TRBV12-5 to TRBJ2-7, with a possible D match to TRBD1 (7 bases). The ends were cut back, 0 bases at V and 6 bases at J, with 24 bases in the middle. The germline CDR1 and CDR2 sequences are LGHNT and FRNRAP. The CDR3 covers 18 residues. Written as DNA, the CDR3 is TGTGCTAGTGGTTTGGTGAGGGGCGCGGGGACAGTGAGTCTCGAGCAGTACTTC. It specifies CASGLVRGAGTVSLEQYF. The full variable domain, in which reference TRBV12-5 and TRBJ2-7 provide the parts outside the CDR3, is DARVTQTPRHKVTEMGQEVTMRCQPILGHNTVFWYRQTMMQGLELLAYFRNRAPLDDSGMPKDRFSAEMPDATLATLKIQPSEPRDSAVYFCASGLVRGAGTVSLEQYFGPGTRLTVT.

This clonotype has more than one count but fewer than ten. The rearrangement uses TRBV27 and TRBJ1-6; 7 bases agree with TRBD1. The V gene end was trimmed by 5 bases and the J gene end by 7 bases; junction bases not matched to a gene: 11. Per germline, CDR1 MNHEY and CDR2 SMNVEV (reference sequence). The CDR3 contains 16 residues. CDR3: CASSPRQGQSNSPLHF. Here the CDR3 DNA reads TGTGCCAGCAGTCCTAGACAGGGACAGTCGAATTCACCCCTCCACTTT.

CDR3 region: CSAGLAGSADTQYF. The CDR3, as DNA: TGCAGTGCAGGACTAGCGGGTAGCGCAGATACGCAGTATTTT. The rearrangement uses TRBV20-1 and TRBJ2-3; the match to TRBD2 covers 11 bases. This CDR3 has 14 amino acids. From germline, CDR1 is DFQATT and CDR2 SNEGSKA (reference sequence). Trimming at V came to 6 bases and at J to 4 bases, leaving 6 bases not matched to a gene.

In DNA, the CDR3 is TGTGCCACCAACAGGGGGCAAATTTCCACCGGGGAGCTGTTTTTT. Translation gives CATNRGQISTGELFF. The chain recombines TRBV12-3 or TRBV12-4 with TRBJ2-2; 9 bases fit TRBD1. The CDR3 contains 15 residues. V was clipped by 10 bases and J by 4 bases; unmatched bases: 10.

The rearrangement links TRBV14 to TRBJ1-1; D is unresolved. V lost 1 base and J 0 bases, leaving 9 bases between the germline ends. The CDR3 has 15 amino acids. Germline CDR1 is SGHDN and CDR2 is FVKESK. The CDR3 nucleotides are TGTGCCAGCAGCCAAGGCGGATGGCTGAACACTGAAGCTTTCTTT. This sequence encodes CASSQGGWLNTEAFF.

This clonotype was counted between two and nine times. This chain uses TRBV2 with TRBJ1-5, with D tentatively TRBD1 (5 bases). Looked up from germline, CDR1 is SNHLY and CDR2 is FYNNEI. V lost 8 bases and J 0 bases, leaving 11 bases between the germline ends. There are 14 residues in the CDR3. As DNA, the CDR3 is TGTGCCAGCCAGGGACGTTATAGCAATCAGCCCCAGCATTTT. Protein product: CASQGRYSNQPQHF.

The chain couples TRBV7-9 to TRBJ1-5, with D maybe TRBD1 (5 bases). Germline CDR1 is SEHNR and CDR2 is FQNEAQ (reference sequence). The CDR3 sequence is 16 residues long. V shed 0 bases and J shed 7 bases, with 16 bases lying between them. The DNA for the CDR3 is TGTGCCAGCAGCTTAGCGCCGTCAGGTGCAGGGCAGCCCCAGCATTTT. Its protein is CASSLAPSGAGQPQHF.

The chain employs TRBV5-1 and TRBJ2-1, with 9 bases fitting TRBD1. With V trimmed by 4 bases and J by 5 bases, 7 bases remained unmatched. CDR1 SGHRS and CDR2 YFSETQ come from the germline V gene. The CDR3 loop spans 15 amino acids. CDR3 sequence reads: CASSPVGQGNNEQFF. The DNA of the CDR3 is TGCGCCAGCAGCCCGGTAGGACAGGGGAACAATGAGCAGTTCTTC.

The rearrangement joins TRBV4-2 to TRBJ2-7, with D unclear. Trimming removed 0 bases at V and 0 bases at J, with 12 bases between. This CDR3 comprises 16 residues. CDR1 LGHNA and CDR2 YNFKEQ come from the germline V gene. The CDR3 DNA is TGTGCCAGCAGCCAAGATATTCGGGCGAGCTCCTACGAGCAGTACTTC. Translation gives CASSQDIRASSYEQYF.

The chain recombines TRBV11-2 with TRBJ1-1; D unresolved. Germline values: CDR1 SGHAT, CDR2 FQNNGV. Trimming removed 1 base at V and 0 bases at J, with 9 bases between. The CDR3 length is 15 residues. Here the CDR3 reads CASSLVPTVNTEAFF. The DNA for the CDR3 is TGTGCCAGCAGCTTAGTTCCGACGGTGAACACTGAAGCTTTCTTT.

The chain is built from TRBV7-9 and TRBJ2-5; the match to TRBD2 covers 11 bases. The CDR3 is made up of 13 amino acids. Losses at the gene ends were 10 bases for V and 2 bases for J; bases not matched to a gene: 3. Germline-derived CDR1 and CDR2 are SEHNR and FQNEAQ (reference sequence). CDR3 region: CAIRLAGQETQYF. In DNA, the CDR3 is TGTGCCATCCGACTAGCGGGACAAGAGACCCAGTACTTC.

The chain combines TRBV6-5 with TRBJ1-5, with D possibly matching TRBD1 (5 bases). CDR1 and CDR2 from the germline V gene are MNHEY and SVGAGI. The CDR3 extends over 19 amino acids. Trimming pared 0 bases from V and 2 bases from J, leaving 20 bases between. CDR3 region: CASSYSVEGHSGGNQPQHF. CDR3 nucleotides: TGTGCCAGCAGTTACTCAGTAGAGGGGCACAGTGGGGGCAATCAGCCCCAGCATTTT.

This clonotype showed up many times. The CDR3 region is CASRQTGATNEKLFF. The CDR3 DNA is TGTGCCAGCAGACAAACAGGGGCAACTAATGAAAAACTGTTTTTT. V is TRBV12-3 or TRBV12-4 and J is TRBJ1-4; 7 nucleotides align to TRBD1. J was trimmed by 0 bases and V by 6 bases; bases with no gene match: 4. The CDR3 has 15 residues.

This clonotype was counted many times. J is TRBJ1-1 and V is TRBV28; no firm D call. Trimming stripped 2 bases from V and 1 base from J, with 5 bases between. CDR1 is MDHEN and CDR2 is SYDVKM in the germline V gene. The CDR3 totals 13 residues. The DNA for the CDR3 is TGTGCCAGCAGTTTACCGCGGAACACTGAAGCTTTCTTT. Its translation is CASSLPRNTEAFF. Supplemented by reference TRBV28 and TRBJ1-1, the full variable domain reads DVKVTQSSRYLVKRTGEKVFLECVQDMDHENMFWYRQDPGLGLRLIYFSYDVKMKEKGDIPEGYSVSREKKERFSLILESASTNQTSMYLCASSLPRNTEAFFGQGTRLTVV.